This TCR beta chain came from a study of cytomegalovirus exposure and HLA in healthy donors. This clone was picked up a small number of times. It was with 60 Vbeta and 13 Jbeta primers that the PCR ran. TCRdb's copy holds only in-frame clones and misses some; the assay was immunoSEQ multiplex PCR. The sample has under 300,000 clones, 84% seen once. The sample was PBMCs. The clonotype comes from a woman in her 40s in good health and CMV-seropositive.

The CDR3 DNA reads as TGTGCCAGCAGCTTCTCCTGGGACAGGGGGATTGAAGCTTTCTTT. Encoded protein: CASSFSWDRGIEAFF. The chain has TRBV7-2 and TRBJ1-1; TRBD1 matches 11 bases. V lost 3 bases to trimming and J lost 7 bases; unmatched junction nucleotides: 7. CDR1 SGHTA and CDR2 FQGNSA come from the germline V gene. This CDR3 has 15 residues.